This record concerns one TCR beta chain sequence. Its antigen is unknown. Naive CD8 cells comprised CD45RO-negative, CCR7-positively selected cells, excluding terminally differentiated effector memory CD45RA+ cells. CDR3 length: 14 amino acids. With 3 bases removed from V and 2 bases from J, the gap between germline ends came to 11 bases. Germline V lookup: CDR1 LNHDA, CDR2 SQIVND (reference sequence). The table came from immunoSEQ multiplex PCR; TCRdb's copy has only in-frame clones and leaves some out. The repertoire includes roughly 2,000,000 clones, 93% of them detected once, and around 1.8% sits in the top ten. The data originate from a study of shared clonotypes between healthy human individuals. Study at large: Each donor's CD4 naive and CD4 memory cells filled three plates apiece, CD8 naive two, and CD8 memory one. Whole-study results and caveats: The study found lower generation probabilities in non-shared clonotypes than in those shared by all four donors. Naive subsets usually exceeded memory subsets in estimated richness. Around 5% of naive CD4 clonotypes were shared across a handful of donors.

The clonotype was recovered from a young man in good health. Some clones in this sample may be carry-over from other donors' samples. The chain carries TRBV19 and TRBJ2-7; D uncertain. Sequencing input: naive CD8+ T cells from PBMCs. The CDR3 region is CASSMDGSAYEQYF. For the CDR3, the DNA is TGTGCCAGTAGTATGGATGGAAGCGCCTACGAGCAGTACTTC.